This is a list of T cell receptor beta chains from one sample in a study of T cell responses to AZD1222 COVID-19 vaccine. The protocol was immunoSEQ multiplex PCR, while the TCRdb copy is restricted to in-frame clones and leaves out a portion. The sample lists some 100,000 clones; around nine tenths were seen once. The sample was peripheral blood, taken 28 days after the second AZD1222 dose. These receptors were taken from an adult who received the AZD1222 COVID-19 vaccine. CDR3s include the opening cysteine and the closing phenylalanine or tryptophan. The D gene is left open where the match is weak. A row's size may be missing; if present it is once, few, many or a size class.

.	.	TRBV19	TRBJ1-1	TGTGCCAGTAGTACCGGGACACCGAACACTGAAGCTTTCTTT	CASSTGTPNTEAFF
.	.	TRBV25-1	TRBJ1-4	TGTGCCAGCAGTGCCTCGGTTAGTGAAAAACTGTTTTTT	CASSASVSEKLFF
TRBD2	.	TRBV7-2	TRBJ2-5	TGTGCCACCTCGTCCGGGACTAGCGAGACCCAGTACTTC	CATSSGTSETQYF
.	.	TRBV5-6	TRBJ1-3	TGTGCCAGCAGCTTGGCCCTCTCTGGAAACACCATATATTTT	CASSLALSGNTIYF
TRBD1	.	TRBV4-2	TRBJ1-2	TGTGCCAGCAGCCAAGGGAACAGGGGACATGGCTACACCTTC	CASSQGNRGHGYTF
.	.	TRBV18	TRBJ2-7	TGTGCCAGCTCACCCAGGGGATGGGAGCAGTACTTC	CASSPRGWEQYF
.	.	TRBV6-1	TRBJ1-4	TGTGCCAGCAGTGAAGACCCTCCCCCTGGGATTAATGAAAAACTGTTTTTT	CASSEDPPPGINEKLFF
.	once	TRBV5-8	TRBJ2-1	TGTGCCAGCAGCTTATTCGGGGGACCATACAATGAGCAGTTCTTC	CASSLFGGPYNEQFF
TRBD1	.	TRBV11-3	TRBJ1-2	TGTGCCAGCAGCCCGTCGGGACAGGGGGTAATTTATGGCTACACCTTC	CASSPSGQGVIYGYTF
TRBD2	.	TRBV27	TRBJ2-5	TGTGCCAGCACTTCGGCGGGGGGGCTGGAGACCCAGTACTTC	CASTSAGGLETQYF
.	once	TRBV6-5	TRBJ1-6	TGTGCCAGCACCACCGGGACCAATAATTCACCCCTCCACTTT	CASTTGTNNSPLHF
.	.	TRBV19	TRBJ1-4	TGTGCCAGTAGTAGACCCCGGGACGGGGGTAATGAAAAACTGTTTTTT	CASSRPRDGGNEKLFF
TRBD1	.	TRBV5-5	TRBJ1-1	TGTGCCAGCAGCCCAAGCACAGGGGGCTGGAACACTGAAGCTTTCTTT	CASSPSTGGWNTEAFF
TRBD1	.	TRBV27	TRBJ1-2	TGTGCCAGCAGCCAGAACAGGGGGTATGGCTACACCTTC	CASSQNRGYGYTF
.	.	TRBV3-1/TRBV3-2	TRBJ1-3	TGTGCCAGCAGCCAATTAGGGACGGGGGGAAACACCATATATTTT	CASSQLGTGGNTIYF
TRBD2	.	TRBV5-6	TRBJ2-3	TGTGCCAGCAGCTTGATAGCGGGAGGGGACACGCAGTATTTT	CASSLIAGGDTQYF
.	.	TRBV3-1/TRBV3-2	TRBJ2-7	TGTGCCAGCAGCCGCGGACCCGGCCACTACGAGCAGTACTTC	CASSRGPGHYEQYF
.	.	TRBV30	TRBJ1-5	TGTGCCTGGAGTAGAGCAGAGAATCAGCCCCAGCATTTT	CAWSRAENQPQHF